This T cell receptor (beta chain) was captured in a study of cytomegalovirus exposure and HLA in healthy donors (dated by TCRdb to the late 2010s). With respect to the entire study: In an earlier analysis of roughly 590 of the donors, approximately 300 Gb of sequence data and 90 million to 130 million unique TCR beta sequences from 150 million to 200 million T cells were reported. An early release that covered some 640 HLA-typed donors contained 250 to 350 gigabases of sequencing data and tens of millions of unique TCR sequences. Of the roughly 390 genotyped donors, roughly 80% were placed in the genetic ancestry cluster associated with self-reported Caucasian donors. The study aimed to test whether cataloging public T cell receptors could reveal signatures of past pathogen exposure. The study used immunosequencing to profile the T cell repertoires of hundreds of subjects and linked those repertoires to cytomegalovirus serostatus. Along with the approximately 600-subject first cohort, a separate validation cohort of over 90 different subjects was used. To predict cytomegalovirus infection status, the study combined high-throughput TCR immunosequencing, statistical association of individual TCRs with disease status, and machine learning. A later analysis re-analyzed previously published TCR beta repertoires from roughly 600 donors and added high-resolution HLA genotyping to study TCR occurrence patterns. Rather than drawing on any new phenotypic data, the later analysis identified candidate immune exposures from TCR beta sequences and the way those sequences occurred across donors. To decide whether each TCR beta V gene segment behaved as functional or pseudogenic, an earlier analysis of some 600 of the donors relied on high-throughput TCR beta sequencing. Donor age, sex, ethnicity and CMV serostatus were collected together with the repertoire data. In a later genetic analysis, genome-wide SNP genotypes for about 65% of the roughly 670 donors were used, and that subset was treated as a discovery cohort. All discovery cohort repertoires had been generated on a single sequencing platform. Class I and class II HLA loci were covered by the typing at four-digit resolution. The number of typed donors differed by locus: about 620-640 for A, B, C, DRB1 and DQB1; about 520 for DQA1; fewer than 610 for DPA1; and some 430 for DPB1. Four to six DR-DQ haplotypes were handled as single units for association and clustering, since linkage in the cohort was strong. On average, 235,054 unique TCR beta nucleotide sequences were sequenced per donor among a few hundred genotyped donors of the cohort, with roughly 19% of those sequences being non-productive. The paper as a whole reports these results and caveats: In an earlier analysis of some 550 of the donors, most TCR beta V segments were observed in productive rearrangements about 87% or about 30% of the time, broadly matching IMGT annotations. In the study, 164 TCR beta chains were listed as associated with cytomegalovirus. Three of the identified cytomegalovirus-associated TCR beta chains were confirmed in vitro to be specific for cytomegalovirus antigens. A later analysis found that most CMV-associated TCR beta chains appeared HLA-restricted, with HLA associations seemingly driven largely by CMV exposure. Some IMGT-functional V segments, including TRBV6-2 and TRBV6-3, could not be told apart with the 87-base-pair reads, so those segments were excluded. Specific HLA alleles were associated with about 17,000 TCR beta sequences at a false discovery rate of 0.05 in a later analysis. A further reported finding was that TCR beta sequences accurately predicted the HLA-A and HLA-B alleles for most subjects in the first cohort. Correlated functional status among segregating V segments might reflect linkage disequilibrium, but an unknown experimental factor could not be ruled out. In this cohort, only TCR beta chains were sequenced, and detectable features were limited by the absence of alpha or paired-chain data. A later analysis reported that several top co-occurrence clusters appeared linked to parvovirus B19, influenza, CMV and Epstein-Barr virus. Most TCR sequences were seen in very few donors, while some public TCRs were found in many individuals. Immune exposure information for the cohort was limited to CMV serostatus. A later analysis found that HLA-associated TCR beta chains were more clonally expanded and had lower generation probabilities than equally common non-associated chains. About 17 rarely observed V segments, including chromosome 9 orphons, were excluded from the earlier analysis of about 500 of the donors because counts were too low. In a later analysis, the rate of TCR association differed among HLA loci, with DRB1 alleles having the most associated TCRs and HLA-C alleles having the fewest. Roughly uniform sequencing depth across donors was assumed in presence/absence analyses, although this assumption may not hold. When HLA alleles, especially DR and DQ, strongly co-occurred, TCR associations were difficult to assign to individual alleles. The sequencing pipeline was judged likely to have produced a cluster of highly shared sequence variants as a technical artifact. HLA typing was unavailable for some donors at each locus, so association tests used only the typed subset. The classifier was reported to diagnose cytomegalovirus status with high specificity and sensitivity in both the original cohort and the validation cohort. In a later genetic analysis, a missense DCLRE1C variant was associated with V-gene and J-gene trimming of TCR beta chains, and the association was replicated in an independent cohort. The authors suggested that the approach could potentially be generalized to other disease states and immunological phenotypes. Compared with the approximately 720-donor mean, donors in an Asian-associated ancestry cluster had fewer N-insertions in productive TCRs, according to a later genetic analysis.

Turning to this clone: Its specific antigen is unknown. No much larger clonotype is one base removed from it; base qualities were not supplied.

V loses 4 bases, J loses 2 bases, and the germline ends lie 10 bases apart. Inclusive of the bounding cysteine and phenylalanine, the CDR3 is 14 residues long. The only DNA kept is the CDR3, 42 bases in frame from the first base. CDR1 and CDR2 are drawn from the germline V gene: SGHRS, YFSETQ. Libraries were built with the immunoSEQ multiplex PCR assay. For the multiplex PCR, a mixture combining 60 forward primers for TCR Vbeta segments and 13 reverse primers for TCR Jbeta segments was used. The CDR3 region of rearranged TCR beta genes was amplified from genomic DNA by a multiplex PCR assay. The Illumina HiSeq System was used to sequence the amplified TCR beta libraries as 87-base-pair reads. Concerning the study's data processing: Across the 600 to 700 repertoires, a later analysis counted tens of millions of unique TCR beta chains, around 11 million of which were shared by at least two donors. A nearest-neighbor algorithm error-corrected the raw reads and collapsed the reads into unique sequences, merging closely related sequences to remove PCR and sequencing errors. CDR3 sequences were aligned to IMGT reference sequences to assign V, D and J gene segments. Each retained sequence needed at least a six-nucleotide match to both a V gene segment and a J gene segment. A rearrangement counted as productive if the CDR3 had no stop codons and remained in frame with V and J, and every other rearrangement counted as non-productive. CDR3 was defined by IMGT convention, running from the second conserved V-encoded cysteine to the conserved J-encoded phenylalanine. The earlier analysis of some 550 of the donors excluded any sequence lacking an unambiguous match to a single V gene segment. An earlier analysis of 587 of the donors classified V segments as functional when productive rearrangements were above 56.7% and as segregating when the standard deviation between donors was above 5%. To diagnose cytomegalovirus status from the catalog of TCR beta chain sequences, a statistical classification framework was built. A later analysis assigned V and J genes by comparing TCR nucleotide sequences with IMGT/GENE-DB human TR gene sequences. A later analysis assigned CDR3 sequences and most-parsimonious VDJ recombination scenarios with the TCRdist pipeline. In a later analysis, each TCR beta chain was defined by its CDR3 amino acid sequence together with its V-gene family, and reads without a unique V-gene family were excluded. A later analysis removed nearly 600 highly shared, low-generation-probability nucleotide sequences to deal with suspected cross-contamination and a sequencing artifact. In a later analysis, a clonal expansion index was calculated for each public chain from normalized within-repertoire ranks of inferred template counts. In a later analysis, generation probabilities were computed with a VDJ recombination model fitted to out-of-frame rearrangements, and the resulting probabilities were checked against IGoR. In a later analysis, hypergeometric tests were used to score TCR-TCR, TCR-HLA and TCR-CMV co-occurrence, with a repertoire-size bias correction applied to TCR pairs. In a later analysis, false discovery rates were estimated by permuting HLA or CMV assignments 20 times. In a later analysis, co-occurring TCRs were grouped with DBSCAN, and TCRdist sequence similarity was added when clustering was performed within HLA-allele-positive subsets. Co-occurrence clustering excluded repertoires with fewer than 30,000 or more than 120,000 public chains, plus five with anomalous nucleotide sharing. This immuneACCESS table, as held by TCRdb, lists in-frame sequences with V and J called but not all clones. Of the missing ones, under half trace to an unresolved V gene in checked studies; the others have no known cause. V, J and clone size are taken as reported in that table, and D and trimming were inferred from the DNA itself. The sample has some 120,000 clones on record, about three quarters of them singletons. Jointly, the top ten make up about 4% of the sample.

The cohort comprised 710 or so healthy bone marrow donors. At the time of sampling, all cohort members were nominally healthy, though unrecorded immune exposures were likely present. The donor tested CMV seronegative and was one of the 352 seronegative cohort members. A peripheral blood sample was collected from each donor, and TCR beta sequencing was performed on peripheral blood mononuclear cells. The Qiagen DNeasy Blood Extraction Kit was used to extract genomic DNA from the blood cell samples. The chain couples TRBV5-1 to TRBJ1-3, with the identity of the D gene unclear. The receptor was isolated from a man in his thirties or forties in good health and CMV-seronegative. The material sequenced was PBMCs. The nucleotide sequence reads TGCGCCAGCAGCACTGGCGGGACTGGAAACACCATATATTTT. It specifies CASSTGGTGNTIYF.